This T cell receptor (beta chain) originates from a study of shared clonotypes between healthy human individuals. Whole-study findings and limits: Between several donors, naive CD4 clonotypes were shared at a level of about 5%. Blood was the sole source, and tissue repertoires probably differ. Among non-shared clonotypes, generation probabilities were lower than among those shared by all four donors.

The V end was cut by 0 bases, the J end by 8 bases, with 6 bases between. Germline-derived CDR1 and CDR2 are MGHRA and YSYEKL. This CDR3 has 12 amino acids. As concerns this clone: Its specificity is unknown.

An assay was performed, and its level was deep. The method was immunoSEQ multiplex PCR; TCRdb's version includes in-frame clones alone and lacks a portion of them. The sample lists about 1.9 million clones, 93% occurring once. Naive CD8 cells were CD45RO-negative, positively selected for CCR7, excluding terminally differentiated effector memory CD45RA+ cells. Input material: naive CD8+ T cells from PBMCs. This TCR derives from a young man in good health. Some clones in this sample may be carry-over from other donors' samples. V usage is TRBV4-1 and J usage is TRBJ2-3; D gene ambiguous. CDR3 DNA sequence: TGCGCCAGCAGCCAAGACCGGGTTACGCAGTATTTT. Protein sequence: CASSQDRVTQYF.